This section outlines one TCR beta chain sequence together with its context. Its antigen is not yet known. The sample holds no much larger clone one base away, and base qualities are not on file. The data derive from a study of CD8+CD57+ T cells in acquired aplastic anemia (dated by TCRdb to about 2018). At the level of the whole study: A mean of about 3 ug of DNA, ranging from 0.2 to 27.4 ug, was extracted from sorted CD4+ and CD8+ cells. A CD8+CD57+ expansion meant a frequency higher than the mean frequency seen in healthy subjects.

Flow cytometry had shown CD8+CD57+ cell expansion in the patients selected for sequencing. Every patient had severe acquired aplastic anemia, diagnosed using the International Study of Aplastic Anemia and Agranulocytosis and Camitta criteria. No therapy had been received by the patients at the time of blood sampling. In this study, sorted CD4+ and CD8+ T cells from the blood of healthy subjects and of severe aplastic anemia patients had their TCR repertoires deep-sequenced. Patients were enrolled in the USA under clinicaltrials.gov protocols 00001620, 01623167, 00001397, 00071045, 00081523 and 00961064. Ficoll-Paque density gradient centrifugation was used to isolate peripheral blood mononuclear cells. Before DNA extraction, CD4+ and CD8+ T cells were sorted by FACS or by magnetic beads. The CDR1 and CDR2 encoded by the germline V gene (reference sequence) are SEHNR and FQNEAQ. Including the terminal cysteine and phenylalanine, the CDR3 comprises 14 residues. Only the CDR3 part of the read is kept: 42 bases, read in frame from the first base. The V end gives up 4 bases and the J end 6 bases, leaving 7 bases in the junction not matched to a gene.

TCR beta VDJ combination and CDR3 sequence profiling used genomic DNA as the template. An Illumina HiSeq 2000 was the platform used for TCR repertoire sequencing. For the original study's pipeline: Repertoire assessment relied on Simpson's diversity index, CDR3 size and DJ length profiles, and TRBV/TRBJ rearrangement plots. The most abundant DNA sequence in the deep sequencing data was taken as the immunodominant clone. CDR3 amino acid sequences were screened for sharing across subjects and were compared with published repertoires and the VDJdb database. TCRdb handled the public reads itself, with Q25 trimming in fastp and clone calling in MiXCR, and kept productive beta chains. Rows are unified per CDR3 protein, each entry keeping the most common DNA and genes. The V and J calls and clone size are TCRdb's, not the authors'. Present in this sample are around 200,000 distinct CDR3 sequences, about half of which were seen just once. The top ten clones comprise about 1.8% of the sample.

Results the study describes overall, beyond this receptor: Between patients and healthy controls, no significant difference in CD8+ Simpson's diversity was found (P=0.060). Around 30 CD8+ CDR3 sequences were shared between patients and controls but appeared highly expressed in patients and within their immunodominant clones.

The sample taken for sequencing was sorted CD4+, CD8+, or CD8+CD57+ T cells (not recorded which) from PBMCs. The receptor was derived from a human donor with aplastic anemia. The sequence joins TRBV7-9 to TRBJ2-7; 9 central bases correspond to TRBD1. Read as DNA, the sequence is TGTGCCAGCAGCTGGACAGGGGCGAAGGGCGAGCAGTACTTC. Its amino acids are CASSWTGAKGEQYF.